The 13 T cell receptor beta chains given below trace back to one sample, sequenced in a study of cytomegalovirus exposure and HLA in healthy donors. 13 Jbeta primers and 60 Vbeta primers were used for the PCR. The assay was immunoSEQ multiplex PCR, and TCRdb's table has in-frame clones only and misses some. The repertoire holds roughly 90,000 clones, with around three quarters as singletons. The sequenced material came from PBMCs. These receptors were taken from a man aged 25-40 years in good health and CMV-seronegative.

The J gene is TRBJ1-1, the V gene TRBV5-8, with TRBD1 matching 8 bases. Germline CDR1 SGHTS, CDR2 YDEGEE. V lost 0 bases and J lost 0; bases outside the gene matches: 4. The CDR3 runs 16 residues. The CDR3 nucleotides read TGTGCCAGCAGCTTGGTTGTGGGACAGGTGAACACTGAAGCTTTCTTT. This translates into CASSLVVGQVNTEAFF.

The CDR3 DNA follows: TGTGCCAGCAGCCTCCAGGGACAGCCCCAGCATTTT. It yields the protein CASSLQGQPQHF. The rearrangement uses TRBV28 and TRBJ1-5, with D possibly being TRBD1 (5 bases). Trimming took 6 bases from V and 7 from J, leaving 10 bases between them. Germline assignment: CDR1 MDHEN and CDR2 SYDVKM. The CDR3 runs 12 residues.

V usage is TRBV30 and J usage is TRBJ2-5; D ambiguous. Deletions cut 0 bases from V and 7 bases from J, with 9 bases between. The CDR3 is made up of 12 amino acids. CDR1 GTSNPN and CDR2 SVGIG come from the germline V gene (reference sequence). CDR3 amino acids: CAWSVLRGTQYF. Here the CDR3 DNA reads TGTGCCTGGAGTGTACTTAGAGGGACCCAGTACTTC. The full variable domain, in which reference TRBV30 and TRBJ2-5 provide the parts outside the CDR3, is SQTIHQWPATLVQPVGSPLSLECTVEGTSNPNLYWYRQAAGRGLQLLFYSVGIGQISSEVPQNLSASRPQDRQFILSSKKLLLSDSGFYLCAWSVLRGTQYFGPGTRLLVL.

This clone was recorded once. The DNA of the CDR3 is TGTGCCAGCATCCTCGCGGTGAACACTGAAGCTTTCTTT. Protein: CASILAVNTEAFF. The chain uses TRBV6-6 and TRBJ1-1, with D unresolved. This CDR3 is built from 13 residues. Germline values: CDR1 MNHNY, CDR2 SVGAGI (reference sequence). Deletions cut 7 bases from V and 0 bases from J, with 9 bases between.

This chain uses TRBV6-5 with TRBJ2-5, with D perhaps TRBD1 (5 bases). Per germline, CDR1 MNHEY and CDR2 SVGAGI. This CDR3 region has 15 residues. V lost 3 bases and J 6 bases, leaving 17 bases between the germline ends. CDR3 bases: TGTGCCAGCAGTTATTCTTCGACAGTAGGAAAGACCCAGTACTTC. This encodes CASSYSSTVGKTQYF.

This clone is a singleton in its sample. One end of the junction varies from germline; a read error may be responsible. The chain couples TRBV30 to TRBJ2-1; 8 bases fit TRBD1. Germline V gene lookup returns CDR1 GTSNPN and CDR2 SVGIG (reference sequence). This CDR3 region has 14 residues. The CDR3 spells CAWSRQGAPNGQFF. Written as DNA, the CDR3 is TGTGCCTGGAGTAGGCAGGGGGCCCCCAATGGGCAGTTCTTC.

The table lists this clone with a count of one. The V gene is TRBV6-1, the J gene TRBJ2-7; 8 bases agree with TRBD2. Looked up from germline, CDR1 is MNHNS and CDR2 is SASEGT. This CDR3 comprises 16 residues. J lost 6 bases, V lost 1 base, and 11 bases had no gene match. CDR3 in DNA: TGTGCCAGCAGTGAAGTTGCCAGGAGTACTAGCGGCGAGCAGTACTTC. Translation gives CASSEVARSTSGEQYF.

The chain has TRBV19 and TRBJ2-5; tentatively, D is TRBD1 (5 bases). This CDR3 spans 15 amino acids. V was shortened by 3 bases and J by 0 bases, with 11 bases between the two germline ends. Germline values: CDR1 LNHDA, CDR2 SQIVND (reference sequence). CDR3 DNA sequence: TGTGCCAGTAGTATCAAAGACAGATACCAAGAGACCCAGTACTTC. Residues: CASSIKDRYQETQYF.

This chain joins TRBV14 and TRBJ2-1; D is ambiguous. CDR1 SGHDN and CDR2 FVKESK come from the germline V gene. V lost 0 bases to trimming and J lost 9 bases, with 6 bases between them. CDR3 size: 12 residues. DNA for the CDR3: TGTGCCAGCAGCCAAGAATCGTGTGAGCAGTTCTTC. Its protein is CASSQESCEQFF. Together with reference TRBV14 and TRBJ2-1, the CDR3 gives the full variable domain: EAGVTQFPSHSVIEKGQTVTLRCDPISGHDNLYWYRRVMGKEIKFLLHFVKESKQDESGMPNNRFLAERTGGTYSTLKVQPAELEDSGVYFCASSQESCEQFFGPGTRLTVL.

The rearrangement uses TRBV6-5 and TRBJ2-7; 10 nucleotides match TRBD2. Looked up from germline, CDR1 is MNHEY and CDR2 is SVGAGI. Trimming removed 0 bases from V and 7 bases from J; junction bases left unmatched: 6. The CDR3 extends over 15 amino acids. The CDR3 bases are TGTGCCAGCAGTTACTCGAGCCTAGCGGGAGTAGAGCAGTACTTC. Translated: CASSYSSLAGVEQYF.

This sequence joins TRBV2 and TRBJ1-2; no definite D call. The V end lost 7 bases, the J end lost 4 bases, and 10 bases lay between the germline ends. Looked up from germline, CDR1 is SNHLY and CDR2 is FYNNEI. This CDR3 has 12 amino acids. For the CDR3, the DNA is TGTGCCAGCAAGTTCGGACTCTATGGCTACACCTTC. Encoded protein: CASKFGLYGYTF. Full variable domain (rest looked up from reference TRBV2 and TRBJ1-2): EPEVTQTPSHQVTQMGQEVILRCVPISNHLYFYWYRQILGQKVEFLVSFYNNEISEKSEIFDDQFSVERPDGSNFTLKIRSTKLEDSAMYFCASKFGLYGYTFGSGTRLTVV.

This sequence joins TRBV6-5 and TRBJ2-3; possible D gene TRBD2, 6 bases. CDR3 size: 16 residues. Germline lookup yields CDR1 MNHEY and CDR2 SVGAGI. V was trimmed by 2 bases and J by 1 base, leaving 13 bases between them. CDR3 in amino acids: CASSYPGLRGTDTQYF. The CDR3 DNA sequence: TGTGCCAGCAGTTACCCGGGACTCCGGGGCACAGATACGCAGTATTTT.

The chain uses TRBV5-4 and TRBJ2-5; D is possibly TRBD1 (6 bases). In germline, CDR1 is SGHNT, CDR2 YYREEE (reference sequence). This CDR3 contains 15 residues. Trimming removed 4 bases from V and 3 bases from J, with 16 bases in between. CDR3 DNA sequence: TGTGCCAGCAGCGGCCGGTCAGGGGATAAAGAGACCCAGTACTTC. As protein: CASSGRSGDKETQYF.